The present entry profiles one TCR beta chain with its context. What antigen it recognizes has not been identified. Per-nucleotide qualities are absent, and no much larger clonotype sits a single base away. This sample is drawn from a study of neurological immune-mediated disorders (dated by TCRdb to between 2017 and 2020). About the investigation overall: Of the roughly 34 multiple sclerosis patients, around 31 had relapsing-remitting MS and 3 had secondary progressive MS. Peripheral blood TCR-beta repertoires from HTLV-I-associated myelopathy (HAM/TSP) patients, multiple sclerosis patients and healthy controls were compared by UMI-based sequencing. The 90 to 110 TCR-beta libraries covered PBMC samples along with longitudinal samples, technical triplicates, and paired sorted CD4+ and CD8+ T-cell subsets. The cohort included about 70 subjects: 14 with HAM/TSP, around 35 with multiple sclerosis, and around 20 healthy controls.

Beyond this particular receptor, the publication reports: TCR clonal expansion was highest in HAM/TSP patients and lowest in MS patients, with MS patients falling below even healthy controls. Across subjects, expanded clones never shared an identical CDR3 amino acid sequence, which suggests that the TCR-beta repertoires in every group were private. In a phylogenetic analysis, the repertoires of 18 out of 34 MS patients fell into a single cluster of related CDR3 sequences, pointing to a possible signature at the repertoire level. The MS cluster was not associated with any clinical or MRI features, and the authors stated that larger cohorts are needed.

cDNA was synthesized by template-switch 5'RACE using a primer with a 10-nucleotide random unique molecular identifier that tagged each TCR transcript. Over 190 million TCR-beta sequences, covering 15-18 subjects, were produced in each sequencing run. The RNeasy kit was used for extraction of total RNA. The KAPA Real-time Library Amplification kit was used to amplify TCR-beta VDJ regions with primers for the TCR constant region and the 5'RACE anchor. A first PCR added sample indexes and Illumina adaptors, after which a second PCR increased the library yield. After purification with Ampure beads, the TCR product of roughly 650 bp was size-selected on a 2% E-gel SizeSelection system. Library quality was checked on a Bioanalyzer, concentration was measured with Qubit, and libraries were quantified with the Kapa Library Quantification kit before pooling. An Illumina HiSeq 2500 was used to sequence the libraries paired-end at 2 x 150 bp. To increase sequence diversity, roughly 24-32% phiX was spiked into each library pool. Under the source paper's analysis protocol: Quality-filtered reads were processed with the UMI-based MiGEC pipeline, and over 75% of raw TCR sequences were removed by the MiGEC pipeline during error correction. IMGT germline references were used for aligning VDJ genes, and each clonotype was defined as a unique CDR3 amino acid sequence together with its V-J genes. Clonal expansion, Shannon diversity, and CDR3 relatedness (CalcPairwiseDistances, ClusterSamples) were evaluated with VDJtools, and phylogenetic trees were built with CLCbio workbench. Expanded clones were defined as having at least 8 unique UMIs, based on coefficient-of-variation modelling across technical triplicates. TCRdb itself trimmed the public reads at Q25 with fastp, ran MiXCR and retained productive beta chains. CDR3 protein duplicates are merged, each entry listing the most common genes and DNA. These V and J calls are TCRdb output, not the study's own analysis. This sample comprises 69,000 or so distinct CDR3 sequences, under 5.5% of them detected only once. Of the sample, 2% to 2.5% falls within the top ten clones.

Via the germline V gene, CDR1 is SGHRS and CDR2 YFSETQ. The germline V and J ends show losses of 4 bases and 5 bases respectively, and no gene match explains 7 bases of the junction. Taken from cysteine to phenylalanine, the CDR3 has 15 residues. CDR3 DNA is the only sequence kept; it has 45 bases, read in frame from the first base. Unsorted PBMC libraries were generated from 2 million PBMCs stored in RNAlater at -80 °C until RNA extraction. Multiple sclerosis patients were enrolled in a US clinical protocol evaluating disease progression by magnetic resonance imaging. Peripheral blood was subjected to Ficoll-Hypaque density gradient centrifugation to isolate PBMCs, which were then cryopreserved in liquid nitrogen.

This sequence uses TRBV5-1 and TRBJ2-3; TRBD1 lines up with 10 middle nucleotides. Sequencing input: PBMCs. The TCR originated in a woman in her 70s with multiple sclerosis. The DNA is TGCGCCAGCAGCCCCCGGGACAGGGGTGAAGATACGCAGTATTTT. This gives the protein CASSPRDRGEDTQYF.